The present TCR beta chain was sequenced within a study of CD4+ T cells in melanoma. The CDR3 covers 16 residues. Germline assignment: CDR1 SGDLS and CDR2 YYNGEE. Losses at the gene ends were 0 bases for V and 4 bases for J; bases not matched to a gene: 3. TCRdb's copy holds only in-frame clones and misses some; the assay was immunoSEQ multiplex PCR. The repertoire has about 11,000 clones, less than 75% of them found once; the top ten carry 8.9%. V and J are TRBV9 and TRBJ2-3; 12 bases match TRBD2. This TCR came from a human donor with melanoma. The specimen was cells from a culture (not recorded whether cultured in vitro). CDR3 nucleotides: TGTGCCAGCAGCGTAGTTCCTAGCGGGGGGGCAGATACGCAGTATTTT. Translation gives CASSVVPSGGADTQYF.